The 26 T cell receptor beta chains below were found in one sample sequenced in a study of OX40 agonist ivuxolimab in advanced cancers. Library method: the immunoSEQ multiplex PCR assay. The table comes from immuneACCESS by way of TCRdb, which keeps in-frame sequences with V and J called. Part of the clones is missing from these tables; in studies checked, under half for an unresolved V gene and the rest for unknown reasons. The sample table contains about 69,000 clones; only one count was recorded for around 80% of them. About 2.1% of the sample is held by the ten biggest clonotypes. Specimen: CD4+ or CD8+ T cells sorted from blood, collected in a trial of the OX40 agonist ivuxolimab. The receptor source for this set is an adult with an advanced solid tumor such as melanoma, head and neck, liver or kidney cancer.

The chain links TRBV5-4 to TRBJ1-1; D is possibly TRBD1 (5 bases). V was pared by 2 bases and J by 1 base, with 18 bases between. The CDR3 has 17 residues. CDR1 SGHNT and CDR2 YYREEE come from the germline V gene (reference sequence). CDR3 in amino acids: CASSFPQGGKGNTEAFF. CDR3 DNA sequence: TGTGCCAGCAGCTTTCCTCAGGGCGGGAAGGGGAACACTGAAGCTTTCTTT. Full variable domain (rest looked up from reference TRBV5-4 and TRBJ1-1): ETGVTQSPTHLIKTRGQQVTLRCSSQSGHNTVSWYQQALGQGPQFIFQYYREEENGRGNFPPRFSGLQFPNYSSELNVNALELDDSALYLCASSFPQGGKGNTEAFFGQGTRLTVV.

The J gene is TRBJ2-7, the V gene TRBV10-1, with 13 bases aligning to TRBD2. CDR3 length: 14 residues. Germline V gives CDR1 WNHNN, CDR2 SYGVQD (reference sequence). V dropped 5 bases and J dropped 9; count of bases not matched to a gene: 7. The CDR3 loop is CASSQTSGGAAQYF. Here the CDR3 DNA reads TGCGCCAGCAGTCAAACTAGCGGGGGGGCCGCGCAGTACTTC.

The CDR3 DNA sequence: TGTGCCAGTAGTGACCCGGGACTAGCAAATGAGCAGTTCTTC. Its translation: CASSDPGLANEQFF. V and J are TRBV19 and TRBJ2-1, with TRBD2 matching 9 bases. CDR3 size: 14 residues. The trim removed 5 bases at V and 7 bases at J, leaving 6 bases unmatched. Per germline, CDR1 LNHDA and CDR2 SQIVND (reference sequence).

The chain links TRBV7-9 to TRBJ1-2, with a weak D call TRBD1 (6 bases). Germline CDR1 is SEHNR and CDR2 is FQNEAQ (reference sequence). Trimming cost V 5 bases and J 8 bases, with 15 bases left between them. CDR3 length: 13 amino acids. The CDR3 DNA sequence: TGTGCCAGCAGCGATTCAGGGGTTCAGGGCTACACCTTC. Its translation is CASSDSGVQGYTF.

This chain links TRBV11-2 with TRBJ2-3, with a possible D match to TRBD1 (6 bases). V was clipped by 2 bases and J by 3 bases, with 6 bases between them. Germline V gene lookup returns CDR1 SGHAT and CDR2 FQNNGV. The CDR3 has 13 residues. The CDR3 spells CASSLQGTDTQYF. The CDR3 nucleotides are TGTGCCAGCAGCTTACAGGGGACAGATACGCAGTATTTT.

The chain links TRBV6-1 to TRBJ1-2, with D perhaps matching TRBD1 (6 bases). The V and J ends lost 6 bases and 3 bases respectively, with 17 bases between them. This CDR3 region has 15 residues. Germline-derived CDR1 and CDR2 are MNHNS and SASEGT. The CDR3 bases are TGTGCCAGCAGATCAAAGACAGGTGAAGACTATGGCTACACCTTC. Amino acids: CASRSKTGEDYGYTF.

This chain links TRBV7-8 with TRBJ2-1, with D perhaps TRBD2 (5 bases). Germline V gene sequence: CDR1 SGHVS, CDR2 FQNEAQ. The CDR3 has 13 amino acids. The V and J ends lost 1 base and 6 bases respectively, with 7 bases between them. The CDR3 nucleotides read TGTGCCAGCAGCTTAGACGGACTCAATGAGCAGTTCTTC. Its translation is CASSLDGLNEQFF.

V gene TRBV6-1 combines with J gene TRBJ1-1; D perhaps matches TRBD1 (5 bases). Trimming left V 4 bases short and J 5 bases short, with 14 bases between. Germline V gene lookup returns CDR1 MNHNS and CDR2 SASEGT. The CDR3 covers 14 residues. The CDR3 protein is CASSGGGMRTEAFF. CDR3 DNA: TGTGCCAGCAGTGGGGGGGGAATGAGGACTGAAGCTTTCTTT.

This clone was counted a few times. The chain uses TRBV4-2 and TRBJ1-4; D not certain. The germline CDR1 and CDR2 sequences are LGHNA and YNFKEQ. The V end lost 1 base, the J end lost 0 bases, and 3 bases lay between the germline ends. The CDR3 length is 14 residues. The CDR3 nucleotides read TGTGCCAGCAGCCAAGGGGCAACTAATGAAAAACTGTTTTTT. Residues: CASSQGATNEKLFF.

The rearrangement joins TRBV6-1 to TRBJ2-5; D not certain. The CDR3 extends over 14 amino acids. Germline lookup yields CDR1 MNHNS and CDR2 SASEGT. V lost 0 bases to trimming and J lost 7 bases, with 12 bases between them. The CDR3 protein is CASSEAAWPLTQYF. Here the CDR3 DNA reads TGTGCCAGCAGTGAAGCGGCCTGGCCGTTGACCCAGTACTTC.

This clone was observed a handful of times. The rearrangement uses TRBV2 and TRBJ1-5; weak D call: TRBD1 (6 bases). CDR3 length equals 14 residues. Trimming took 3 bases from V and 7 from J, leaving 13 bases between them. Germline V lookup: CDR1 SNHLY, CDR2 FYNNEI. CDR3 coding DNA: TGTGCCAGCAGTGAGGAAGGAGGGGGACAGCCCCAGCATTTT. Protein: CASSEEGGGQPQHF.

V is TRBV6-6 and J is TRBJ2-6; D unclear. This CDR3 is built from 16 residues. Germline V gives CDR1 MNHNY, CDR2 SVGAGI (reference sequence). V lost 2 bases to trimming and J lost 2 bases, with 10 bases between them. CDR3 protein: CASSYPAGPGANVLTF. CDR3 nucleotide sequence: TGTGCCAGCAGTTACCCAGCAGGACCTGGGGCCAACGTCCTGACTTTC.

This rearrangement joins TRBV9 to TRBJ1-1; no clear D. Trimming pared 3 bases from V and 5 bases from J, leaving 17 bases between. The CDR3 covers 15 residues. CDR1 and CDR2 from the germline V gene are SGDLS and YYNGEE. The chain's CDR3 is CASSASGDVRTEAFF. The DNA for the CDR3 is TGTGCCAGCAGCGCTTCTGGGGATGTGAGGACTGAAGCTTTCTTT. Full variable domain (remainder filled in from reference TRBV9 and TRBJ1-1): DSGVTQTPKHLITATGQRVTLRCSPRSGDLSVYWYQQSLDQGLQFLIQYYNGEERAKGNILERFSAQQFPDLHSELNLSSLELGDSALYFCASSASGDVRTEAFFGQGTRLTVV.

The V call is TRBV6-5, the J call TRBJ2-3, with 9 bases that match TRBD2. J was trimmed by 4 bases and V by 5 bases; bases with no gene match: 7. CDR1 is MNHEY and CDR2 is SVGAGI in the germline V gene. The CDR3 runs to 15 residues. CDR3 coding DNA: TGTGCCAGCAGTCCCTGGCAGCGGGAGGCAGATACGCAGTATTTT. It is translated as CASSPWQREADTQYF.

This clone was seen a single time. The rearrangement links TRBV29-1 to TRBJ2-7; 9 bases agree with TRBD1. The CDR3 length is 12 residues. Unmatched junction bases numbered 4, after V lost 7 bases and J lost 3 bases. CDR1 SQVTM and CDR2 ANQGSEA come from the germline V gene. DNA for the CDR3: TGCAGCGGGACAGGGGAGGACTACGAGCAGTACTTC. Amino acid sequence: CSGTGEDYEQYF.

The chain uses TRBV6-6 and TRBJ1-1; D possibly corresponds to TRBD1 (5 bases). V was clipped by 4 bases and J by 8 bases, with 11 bases between them. The germline CDR1 and CDR2 sequences are MNHNY and SVGAGI (reference sequence). The CDR3 has 12 residues. CDR3 nucleotide sequence: TGTGCCAGCAGTTTCCGGGACCAAGAAGCTTTCTTT. This translates into CASSFRDQEAFF.

The chain is built from TRBV27 and TRBJ2-7; tentative D call: TRBD1 (6 bases). The CDR3 covers 14 residues. Deletions cut 4 bases from V and 2 bases from J, with 12 bases between. Germline lookup yields CDR1 MNHEY and CDR2 SMNVEV (reference sequence). The CDR3 spells CASSSTGTTYEQYF. In nucleotides, the CDR3 is TGTGCCAGCAGTTCTACAGGGACGACCTACGAGCAGTACTTC.

The rearrangement uses TRBV18 and TRBJ2-1; 16 nucleotides line up with TRBD2. Per germline, CDR1 KGHSH and CDR2 LQKENI. Trimming cost V 5 bases and J 7 bases; bases outside gene matches: 5. This CDR3 comprises 16 residues. This CDR3 is CASSSGLAGGRNEQFF. CDR3 coding DNA: TGTGCCAGCTCATCGGGACTAGCGGGAGGGCGGAATGAGCAGTTCTTC.

On this clone: Different DNA sequences within this sample yield the same CDR3. V and J are TRBV18 and TRBJ2-7, with 8 positions matching TRBD1. The CDR3 extends over 14 amino acids. V trimming: 6 bases; J trimming: 2 bases; junction bases outside the gene matches: 6. Germline CDR1 and CDR2: KGHSH and LQKENI. DNA of the CDR3: TGTGCCAGCTCCCCCAGACAGGGGACCTACGAGCAGTACTTC. Translated, it gives CASSPRQGTYEQYF. The variable domain in full, completed from reference TRBV18 and TRBJ2-7, reads NAGVMQNPRHLVRRRGQEARLRCSPMKGHSHVYWYRQLPEEGLKFMVYLQKENIIDESGMPKERFSAEFPKEGPSILRIQQVVRGDSAAYFCASSPRQGTYEQYFGPGTRLTVT.

The chain joins TRBV9 to TRBJ2-3; TRBD1 aligns across 9 bases. With V trimmed by 0 bases and J by 3 bases, 2 bases remained unmatched. The CDR3 is 15 amino acids. Germline CDR1 SGDLS, CDR2 YYNGEE. The CDR3 nucleotides are TGTGCCAGCAGCGTAGCACAGGGGGCGACAGATACGCAGTATTTT. Translation: CASSVAQGATDTQYF.

The table lists this clone with a few counts. V gene TRBV25-1 combines with J gene TRBJ1-3; no reliable D call. V lost 6 bases and J lost 4, with 10 bases in between. Germline CDR1 MGHDK, CDR2 SYGVNS. The CDR3 is 13 amino acids. DNA of the CDR3: TGTGCCAGCAGGTTGGAAGGAGGAAACACCATATATTTT. As protein: CASRLEGGNTIYF. The full variable domain, rest sourced from reference TRBV25-1 and TRBJ1-3, is EADIYQTPRYLVIGTGKKITLECSQTMGHDKMYWYQQDPGMELHLIHYSYGVNSTEKGDLSSESTVSRIRTEHFPLTLESARPSHTSQYLCASRLEGGNTIYFGEGSWLTVV.

This chain uses TRBV5-6 with TRBJ2-4; TRBD1 matches 8 bases. The CDR3 is 17 residues long. Germline values: CDR1 SGHDT, CDR2 YYEEEE. V lost 4 bases and J lost 3; bases outside the gene matches: 12. The CDR3 sequence: CASSQRATGEGKNIQYF. The CDR3 DNA reads TGTGCCAGCAGCCAAAGGGCGACAGGGGAAGGCAAAAACATTCAGTACTTC.

The chain's CDR3 is CASTQEGLEAEAFF. In nucleotides, the CDR3 is TGTGCCAGCACCCAAGAGGGTTTGGAAGCTGAAGCTTTCTTT. J is TRBJ1-1 and V is TRBV2; D gene unclear. Germline lookup yields CDR1 SNHLY and CDR2 FYNNEI. The germline V and J ends were trimmed by 7 bases and 6 bases, with 18 bases remaining between them. This CDR3 is 14 amino acids long.

V gene TRBV28 combines with J gene TRBJ1-5, with D perhaps TRBD1 (6 bases). Trimming stripped 5 bases from V and 5 bases from J, with 13 bases between. This CDR3 region has 14 residues. Germline CDR1 is MDHEN and CDR2 is SYDVKM. CDR3 sequence (DNA): TGTGCCAGCAGTCCCCTGACAGGAGATCAGCCCCAGCATTTT. Protein: CASSPLTGDQPQHF.

J is TRBJ2-2 and V is TRBV5-1, with D unresolved. The CDR3 contains 15 residues. CDR1 and CDR2 (germline): SGHRS, YFSETQ. Deletions cut 1 base from V and 0 bases from J, with 7 bases between. This CDR3 is CASSLRASNTGELFF. The DNA of the CDR3 is TGCGCCAGCAGCTTGAGAGCTTCGAACACCGGGGAGCTGTTTTTT.

This clone has more than one count but fewer than ten. The chain joins TRBV4-2 to TRBJ2-7, with D tentatively TRBD1 (5 bases). The germline CDR1 and CDR2 sequences are LGHNA and YNFKEQ. This CDR3 region has 16 residues. The V end was cut by 4 bases, the J end by 2 bases, with 18 bases between. CDR3 residues: CASSLDRTPRTYEQYF. CDR3 DNA: TGTGCCAGCAGCCTGGATAGGACACCGAGAACCTACGAGCAGTACTTC.